Listed below are T cell receptor beta chains from one sample, sequenced in a study of blood T cell repertoires in COVID-19. Some clones are missing from TCRdb's copy, which holds only in-frame ones; the method was immunoSEQ multiplex PCR. This sample has 85,000 to 100,000 clones, with about 86% found just once. Sequencing input: peripheral blood. The receptors come from a man aged 55 to 70 with acute or convalescent COVID-19. Each CDR3 is given with its conserved first and last residue. The D gene is left open where the match is weak. Not every row has a clone size; where given, it reads once, few, many or a size class.

abundance,v_gene,d_gene,j_gene,CDR3aa,CDR3nt
-,TRBV6-1,-,TRBJ1-3,CASSKTWQVGNTIYF,TGTGCCAGCAGTAAGACGTGGCAGGTGGGAAACACCATATATTTT
-,TRBV29-1,TRBD1,TRBJ1-2,CSVHEGQGANYGYTF,TGCAGCGTACACGAGGGGCAGGGGGCGAACTATGGCTACACCTTC
-,TRBV7-9,TRBD2,TRBJ2-3,CASSLTEERDPNTDTQYF,TGTGCCAGCAGCTTAACCGAAGAGCGGGATCCTAACACAGATACGCAGTATTTT
-,TRBV10-2,TRBD2,TRBJ2-2,CASSDTGLGFGGELFF,TGCGCCAGCAGTGACACGGGACTAGGGTTTGGCGGGGAGCTGTTTTTT
-,TRBV5-1,-,TRBJ1-2,CASSPGVGYYGYTF,TGCGCCAGCAGCCCGGGAGTCGGATACTATGGCTACACCTTC
-,TRBV7-2,-,TRBJ1-1,CASSLGGLSTEAFF,TGTGCCAGCAGCTTAGGCGGCCTGAGCACTGAAGCTTTCTTT
-,TRBV30,TRBD1,TRBJ1-5,CAWTTGGSQPQHF,TGTGCCTGGACGACAGGGGGGAGTCAGCCCCAGCATTTT
once,TRBV7-9,TRBD2,TRBJ2-5,CASSHGPGGFGETQYF,TGTGCCAGCAGCCACGGACCCGGGGGGTTTGGAGAGACCCAGTACTTC
-,TRBV6-5,-,TRBJ2-5,CASRSRGSQETQYF,TGTGCCAGCAGATCCAGGGGATCGCAAGAGACCCAGTACTTC
-,TRBV6-1,TRBD2,TRBJ2-3,CASSEGQSGGTDTQYF,TGTGCCAGCAGTGAAGGTCAAAGCGGGGGCACAGATACGCAGTATTTT
-,TRBV19,TRBD2,TRBJ2-7,CASSIQRGGVYEQYF,TGTGCCAGTAGTATACAGCGGGGGGGAGTTTACGAGCAGTACTTC
-,TRBV28,-,TRBJ2-5,CASSQLVGGQETQYF,TGTGCCAGCAGTCAACTAGTAGGCGGACAAGAGACCCAGTACTTC
-,TRBV3-1/TRBV3-2,-,TRBJ1-1,CASSHGLEAFF,TGTGCCAGCAGCCACGGACTGGAAGCTTTCTTT
few,TRBV19,TRBD1,TRBJ1-1,CASSIGGQGEAFF,TGTGCCAGTAGTATCGGGGGACAGGGCGAAGCTTTCTTT
-,TRBV7-7,TRBD1,TRBJ2-4,CASSSGTGPSDIQYF,TGTGCCAGCAGCTCCGGGACAGGGCCTTCGGACATTCAGTACTTC
once,TRBV12-3/TRBV12-4,-,TRBJ1-1,CASSLWSTEAFF,TGTGCCAGCAGTTTATGGAGCACTGAAGCTTTCTTT
few,TRBV6-5,TRBD1,TRBJ2-5,CASSYSRTGQETQYF,TGTGCCAGCAGTTATTCTCGGACAGGTCAAGAGACCCAGTACTTC
-,TRBV7-2,TRBD2,TRBJ2-1,CASSLPGLAGVGEQFF,TGTGCCAGCAGCTTACCGGGACTAGCGGGAGTCGGTGAGCAGTTCTTC
-,TRBV15,-,TRBJ1-5,CATSRDRSQGYQPQHF,TGTGCCACCAGCAGAGATCGGTCCCAGGGGTATCAGCCCCAGCATTTT
once,TRBV9,-,TRBJ1-2,CASSVSVANYGYTF,TGTGCCAGCAGCGTATCCGTCGCTAACTATGGCTACACCTTC
-,TRBV3-1/TRBV3-2,TRBD1,TRBJ1-2,CASSQPGGYGYTF,TGTGCCAGCAGCCAACCAGGGGGATATGGCTACACCTTC
once,TRBV19,TRBD1,TRBJ2-1,CASIGQGFEQFF,TGTGCCAGTATCGGACAGGGGTTCGAGCAGTTCTTC
-,TRBV28,TRBD1,TRBJ2-5,CASSLSTPGGTQYF,TGTGCCAGCAGTTTATCTACTCCAGGGGGGACCCAGTACTTC